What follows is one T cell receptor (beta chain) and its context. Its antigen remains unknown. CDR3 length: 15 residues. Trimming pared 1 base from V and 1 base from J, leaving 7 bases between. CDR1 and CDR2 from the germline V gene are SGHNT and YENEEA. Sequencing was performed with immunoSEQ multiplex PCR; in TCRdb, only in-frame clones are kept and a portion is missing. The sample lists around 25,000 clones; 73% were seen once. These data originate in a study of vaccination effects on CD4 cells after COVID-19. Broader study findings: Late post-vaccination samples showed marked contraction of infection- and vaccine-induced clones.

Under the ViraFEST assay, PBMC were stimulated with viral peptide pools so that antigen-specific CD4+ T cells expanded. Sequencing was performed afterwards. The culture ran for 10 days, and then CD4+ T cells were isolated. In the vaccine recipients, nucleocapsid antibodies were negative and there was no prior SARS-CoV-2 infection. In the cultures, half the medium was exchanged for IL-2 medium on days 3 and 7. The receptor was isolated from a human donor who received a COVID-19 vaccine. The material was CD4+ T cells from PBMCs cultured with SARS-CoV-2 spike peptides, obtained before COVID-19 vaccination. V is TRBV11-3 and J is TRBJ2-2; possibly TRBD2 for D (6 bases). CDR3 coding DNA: TGTGCCAGCAGCTTAGTCGGGGGGAACACCGGGGAGCTGTTTTTT. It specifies CASSLVGGNTGELFF.